This T cell receptor (beta chain) is from a study of blood T cells in healthy people across ages (dated by TCRdb to about 2015). About the full investigation: In model experiments, template switching captured about one uniquely barcoded TCR beta cDNA molecule for every two T cells. The study measured age-related changes in TCR beta repertoire diversity using deep sequencing normalized with unique cDNA molecular identifiers. Donors were grouped into four age groups: young (average about 15 years), middle-aged (39), aged (about 60) and long-lived (just over 80). Using the same blood draw, the study looked at two additional independent replicas of 1 million unique cDNA reads for two donors, one aged 18 to 30 and the other aged 80 or older.

As to this clonotype: This receptor's antigen is unknown. No quality values exist for individual bases; no much larger clone is one base distant.

The donors were 40 or so Caucasian individuals from Russia, aged roughly 6 to 90 years, who were systemically healthy. Each donor gave about 9.2 milliliters of peripheral blood, drawn into EDTA-treated Vacutainer tubes. PBMCs were isolated by Ficoll-Paque density-gradient centrifugation, with at least 7 million obtained per sample. Total RNA was extracted from PBMCs with Trizol reagent, with at least 5.5 micrograms obtained per sample. For every donor, flow cytometry on a PBMC aliquot measured the percentage of naive CD45RAhigh/CD27high T cells. The method was 5' RACE. The sample was run on an Illumina HiSeq 2500. A second about 7 to 11 cycle PCR used a sample-barcoded 5' primer and a J-beta primer mix. A template-switch 5' adaptor carrying 12 random nucleotides introduced a unique molecular identifier onto each TCR beta cDNA molecule. Each sample yielded at least 2.5 million CDR3-containing paired-end reads. The Mint cDNA synthesis kit, primed by a TRBC-specific oligonucleotide, was used to synthesize first-strand cDNA from all RNA. Following uracil-DNA glycosylase treatment, a first 18-cycle PCR with universal primers M1SS and BC2_uni_R was performed on all cDNA. The original methods were these. For normalization, 1 million high-quality reads, each with a distinct molecular identifier, were randomly selected from each sample. Instead of being binned into consensus sequences, reads with shared molecular identifiers were discarded. MiTCR, with a Q25 quality threshold and the strictest error-elimination algorithm, was used for CDR3 identification, clonotype clustering and error correction. A nonparametric unseen species model using Euler transformation provided a lower-bound estimate of total TCR beta diversity. The public reads were reanalyzed by TCRdb: fastp trimming at Q25, MiXCR alignment, in-frame beta chains only. Under each unique CDR3 protein, matching rows form one entry showing the most common genes and DNA. TCRdb's processing, not the study's, gives the V and J calls here. For this sample the table gives more than 650,000 distinct CDR3 sequences, of which roughly 24% were detected only once. Jointly, the top ten make up less than 3.5% of the sample.

Overall study results and their limits: Compared with the aged group, the long-lived group had more naive CD4+ T cells, fewer expanded clones and increased TCR diversity, a pattern suggesting age selection. Observed TCR beta diversity per million T cells fell roughly linearly with age, and a significant reduction was already apparent by age roughly 40. Estimates of total diversity based on one million sequenced T cells were regarded as lower bounds and as underestimates. Because the CMV infection status of the donors was unknown, age-related changes in expanded clonotypes may potentially have been confounded. Conclusive comparison of naive and antigen-experienced compartments was prevented by the profiling of bulk unsorted PBMCs. A strong correlation was found between observed TCR beta diversity and the percentage of naive T cells measured by flow cytometry.

The data were also submitted as part of a second study, on T cells of mothers and their children. As the second study states: Donors were nine systemically healthy Caucasian individuals: three mothers and their six children. cDNA synthesis used all of the extracted RNA, with about 1.5 ug of RNA in each 15 ul reaction. Sample barcodes and 2-4 random nucleotides were added via the M1S primer in the second PCR. Over 8.5 million TCR beta CDR3 reads were obtained for each mother, and some 3 million reads were obtained for each child. TCR recombination output is similarly shaped by thymic selection in related and unrelated pairs, with a minor effect exerted by inherited differences. Normalized repertoire overlap was always found to be slightly, but never significantly, higher in related mother-child pairs than in unrelated mother-child pairs. With a sensitivity of approximately 100 clones per million clonotypes, no persistent microchimeric T cell clones were detected. Deep NGS was used in the study to compare the TCR beta repertoires of mothers and children and to look for features that separate related mother-child pairs from unrelated individuals. On average, the children were approximately 11 +/- 4 years old, while the mothers were approximately 41 +/- 4 years old. After adapters were ligated using NEBNext reagents, the libraries underwent 100+100 nt paired-end sequencing on an Illumina HiSeq 2000. Mother and child libraries were prepared a month apart and sequenced in separate runs to prevent cross-contamination. Between roughly 500,000 and 2,300,000 distinct TCR beta clonotypes were identified per donor. Naive TCR beta clonotypes were estimated from low-frequency clonotypes matched to each donor's FACS-determined naive share, without sorting.

The sample was blood. This sequence originates from a boy aged 10-17 years in good health.

The CDR3 region: CASSLARGLEGYTF. The DNA reads as follows: TGCGCCAGCAGCTTGGCCAGGGGGCTGGAGGGCTACACCTTC. The rearranged chain carries TRBV5-1 and TRBJ1-2; TRBD1 fits 8 bases in the junction. The germline V gene gives CDR1 as SGHRS and CDR2 as YFSETQ. From cysteine to phenylalanine, the CDR3 is 14 amino acids long. CDR3 DNA is the only sequence kept; it has 42 bases, read in frame from the first base. For this chain, trimming is 0 bases at the V end and 8 bases at the J end, and the number of junction bases without a gene match is 6.